The source of this T cell receptor (beta chain) is a study of control samples from healthy donors and cancer patients. Germline loops: CDR1 SGHRS, CDR2 YFSETQ. This CDR3 has 13 amino acids. V was trimmed by 2 bases and J by 3 bases, leaving 8 bases between them. TCRdb's table, derived via immunoSEQ multiplex PCR, lists solely in-frame clones and lacks some. The sample comprises roughly 120,000 clones, approximately 94% of which are singletons, and 1.5% to 2% rests with the top ten. Sequenced input: PBMCs. The clonotype was recovered from a man in his forties or fifties with head and neck cancer. The V call is TRBV5-1, the J call TRBJ1-1, with D unclear. CDR3: CASSFDTDTEAFF. CDR3 sequence (DNA): TGCGCCAGCAGCTTCGATACAGACACTGAAGCTTTCTTT.